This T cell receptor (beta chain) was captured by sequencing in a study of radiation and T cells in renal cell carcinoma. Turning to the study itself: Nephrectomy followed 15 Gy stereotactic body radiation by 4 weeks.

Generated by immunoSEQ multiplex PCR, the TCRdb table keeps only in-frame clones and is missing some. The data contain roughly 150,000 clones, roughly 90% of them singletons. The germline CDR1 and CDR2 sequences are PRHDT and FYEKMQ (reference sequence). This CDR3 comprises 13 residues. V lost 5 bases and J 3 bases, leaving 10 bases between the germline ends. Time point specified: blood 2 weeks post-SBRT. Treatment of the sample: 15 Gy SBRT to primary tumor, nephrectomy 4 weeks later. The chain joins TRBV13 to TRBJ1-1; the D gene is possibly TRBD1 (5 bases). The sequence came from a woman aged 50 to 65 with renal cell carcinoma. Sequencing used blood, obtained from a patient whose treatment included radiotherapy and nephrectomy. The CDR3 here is CASSPPGDTEAFF. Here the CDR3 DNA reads TGTGCCAGCAGCCCCCCGGGGGACACTGAAGCTTTCTTT.